A selection of T cell receptor beta chains follows, all from one sample in a study of vaccination and CD4 T cells after COVID-19. TCRdb ran MiXCR on the PCR reads and lists one entry per CDR3 protein. The sample records about 25,000 distinct CDR3 sequences, 42% being singletons. For these receptors, no antigen is known. Sequencing was performed on CD4+ T cells from blood, cultured in vitro, taken about 7 months after SARS-CoV-2 vaccination. The receptors originated from a human donor who had recovered from COVID-19. CDR3s include the opening cysteine and the closing phenylalanine or tryptophan. The D gene is left open where the match is weak. Part of the rows lack a size; the others show once, few, many or a class for expanded clones.

v_gene	d_gene	abundance	j_gene	CDR3nt	CDR3aa
TRBV15	.	.	TRBJ2-1	TGTGCCACCAGCAGGGAACGGGCCAGGAACAATGAGCAGTTCTTC	CATSRERARNNEQFF
TRBV7-3	.	.	TRBJ1-5	TGTGCCAGCAGTTCGACAGAAGACAATCAGCCCCAGCATTTT	CASSSTEDNQPQHF
TRBV6-5	.	few	TRBJ2-5	TGTGCCAGCAGTTGGACTTCCACGGAGACCCAGTACTTC	CASSWTSTETQYF
TRBV20-1	.	few	TRBJ2-1	TGCAGTGCTAGTTGGTTCTGGCGGGATCGCCCCACGGAGCAGTTCTTC	CSASWFWRDRPTEQFF
TRBV6-1	TRBD1	few	TRBJ1-1	TGTGCCAGCACAAACCCAGGGGGCGACACTGAAGCTTTCTTT	CASTNPGGDTEAFF
TRBV20-1	TRBD2	once	TRBJ2-1	TGCAGTGCTCAAAGCGGGAGGGCCTACAATGAGCAGTTCTTC	CSAQSGRAYNEQFF
TRBV20-1	TRBD1	.	TRBJ2-1	TGCAGTGCTATCAAAGCGGGACAGGGGAATGAGCAGTTCTTC	CSAIKAGQGNEQFF
TRBV20-1	.	few	TRBJ2-3	TGCAGTGCTATATACCCGTGGTGGCAGGGCACAGATACGCAGTATTTT	CSAIYPWWQGTDTQYF
TRBV28	.	.	TRBJ2-2	TGTGCCAGCAGTTTAGCAGGAAAGGAGCTGTTTTTT	CASSLAGKELFF
TRBV20-1	TRBD2	few	TRBJ2-2	TGCAGTGCTAGACTAGCGGGCACCGGGGAGCTGTTTTTT	CSARLAGTGELFF
TRBV20-1	TRBD2	.	TRBJ2-7	TGCAGTGCTAGGGCGCGCCTTGGACTAGCGGGAGGGCAAGGCGGCGAGCAGTACTTC	CSARARLGLAGGQGGEQYF
TRBV20-1	TRBD1	few	TRBJ2-7	TGCAGTGTTCCGGACAGGGGTTCGTACGAGCAGTACTTC	CSVPDRGSYEQYF
TRBV28	.	.	TRBJ2-7	TGTGCCAGCAGTACCGGGACCCTTTACGAGCAGTACTTC	CASSTGTLYEQYF
TRBV20-1	TRBD1	.	TRBJ2-7	TGCAGTGCCAGATTGGGACAGGTCGGCTACGAGCAGTACTTC	CSARLGQVGYEQYF
TRBV7-2	TRBD2	few	TRBJ2-5	TGTGCCAGCAGCTTAGGGGCGCTAGCGGGAGTTATAGGGCTCCAAGAGACCCAGTACTTC	CASSLGALAGVIGLQETQYF
TRBV10-3	TRBD1	.	TRBJ2-1	TGTGCCATCAGGGGACAGTCGAGCTCCTACAATGAGCAGTTCTTC	CAIRGQSSSYNEQFF
TRBV7-9	.	few	TRBJ2-1	TGTGCCAGCAGCTTAGCGGGCAGCCGCTCCTACAATGAGCAGTTCTTC	CASSLAGSRSYNEQFF
TRBV7-2	.	few	TRBJ2-5	TGTGCCAGCAGAAGTTTAGGAGAGACCCAGTACTTC	CASRSLGETQYF
TRBV7-9	.	.	TRBJ2-7	TGTGCCAGCAGCTTTACAGGGCCTACCTACGAGCAGTACTTC	CASSFTGPTYEQYF
TRBV4-2	.	.	TRBJ2-7	TGTGCCAGCAGCCAAGTGGTGGCAGGTACGGGGAACGAGCAGTACTTC	CASSQVVAGTGNEQYF
TRBV28	.	.	TRBJ1-5	TGTGCCAGCAGTTATAAGGTAGAGGGCAATCAGCCCCAGCATTTT	CASSYKVEGNQPQHF
TRBV7-9	TRBD1	.	TRBJ2-5	TGTGCCAGCAGCTTAGACATCGCTTCGGGACAGGCTTTTGGAGAGACCCAGTACTTC	CASSLDIASGQAFGETQYF
TRBV20-1	.	few	TRBJ1-5	TGCAGTGCTCAGTCCTACTCGGGCAATCAGCCCCAGCATTTT	CSAQSYSGNQPQHF
TRBV19	.	few	TRBJ1-2	TGTGCCAGTAGTATGACGGGACGCTTAATCTATGGCTACACCTTC	CASSMTGRLIYGYTF
TRBV2	TRBD1	.	TRBJ1-2	TGTGCCAGCAGCCGACAGGGAGCCCTATCCAACTATGGCTACACCTTC	CASSRQGALSNYGYTF
TRBV7-6	.	.	TRBJ1-6	TGTGCCAGCAGCCCTACGGGGAATTTTTCACCCCTCCACTTT	CASSPTGNFSPLHF
TRBV12-3/TRBV12-4	.	few	TRBJ1-2	TGTGCCAGCAGCACAGCGAACTATGGCTACACCTTC	CASSTANYGYTF
TRBV28	TRBD2	.	TRBJ2-5	TGTGCCAGCACCCAGCGGGGCCCACCGGAGACCCAGTACTTC	CASTQRGPPETQYF
TRBV28	.	.	TRBJ1-5	TGTGCCAGCAGTGCCCAAGAACCGCAGCCCCAGCATTTT	CASSAQEPQPQHF
TRBV15	.	few	TRBJ2-3	TGTGCCACCAGCAGAGATCGAGGGCGGGACCCGGATTTT	CATSRDRGRDPDF
TRBV10-3	TRBD1	.	TRBJ2-1	TGTGCCATCAGTGAGGGGGCCCTGACAGGGAAGGATGAGCAGTTCTTC	CAISEGALTGKDEQFF
TRBV5-1	.	once	TRBJ2-7	TGCGCCAGCAGCTTGGATACCCCGAGTAATGACGAGCAGTACTTC	CASSLDTPSNDEQYF
TRBV7-8	.	few	TRBJ1-1	TGTGCCAGCAGCTTAGTGGCTTCGACCACTGAAGCTTTCTTT	CASSLVASTTEAFF
TRBV7-9	.	few	TRBJ2-1	TGTGCCAGCAGTTCTCGTGGGGAGCAGTTCTTC	CASSSRGEQFF
TRBV6-1	TRBD2	.	TRBJ2-3	TGTGCCAGCAGATTAGCGGGGCCTAGCACAGATACGCAGTATTTT	CASRLAGPSTDTQYF
TRBV20-1	.	.	TRBJ1-1	TGCAGTGCTAGAAGGGGGTACACTGAAGCTTTCTTT	CSARRGYTEAFF
TRBV7-8	.	.	TRBJ2-3	TGTGCCAGCAGCCTCAGGGAGCGCGCAGATACGCAGTATTTT	CASSLRERADTQYF
TRBV10-1	TRBD1	.	TRBJ1-6	TGCGCCAGCAGTGAGTCTAGGGTTTACCGGGACAGCGGGTTGCCCCTCCACTTT	CASSESRVYRDSGLPLHF
TRBV19	.	few	TRBJ2-1	TGTGCCAGTAGTATTGGGCTATTTCGAGGCAATGAGCAGTTCTTC	CASSIGLFRGNEQFF
TRBV6-5	TRBD1	.	TRBJ2-7	TGTGCCAGCAGTTACAACGACAGGGGAGACTACGAGCAGTACTTC	CASSYNDRGDYEQYF
TRBV5-4	TRBD2	once	TRBJ2-3	TGTGCCAGCAGCTCGGGACTAGCGGGAGGACCTAGCACAGATACGCAGTATTTT	CASSSGLAGGPSTDTQYF
TRBV28	TRBD2	few	TRBJ2-1	TGTGCCAGCACGGGGGGACTAGCCAACTCCTGGGCCTACAATGAGCAGTTCTTC	CASTGGLANSWAYNEQFF
TRBV7-6	TRBD2	.	TRBJ2-1	TGTGCCAGCAGCTTAGCGCCAGCAGCGGGAAATGGCAATGAGCAGTTCTTC	CASSLAPAAGNGNEQFF
TRBV20-1	TRBD1	few	TRBJ1-6	TGCAGTGCTAGAGAGACAGGGTTCGCCTATAATTCACCCCTCCACTTT	CSARETGFAYNSPLHF
TRBV27	.	few	TRBJ2-5	TGTGCCAGCAGCCCACGGACAGTTCAAGAGACCCAGTACTTC	CASSPRTVQETQYF
TRBV28	.	.	TRBJ2-7	TGTGCCAGCAGTTACGGGGGCTACGAGCAGTACTTC	CASSYGGYEQYF
TRBV10-1	.	few	TRBJ2-7	TGCGCCAGCATTCCTACACAGAGCTCCTACGAGCAGTACTTC	CASIPTQSSYEQYF
TRBV20-1	TRBD2	.	TRBJ2-3	TGCAGTGCTCTAGCGGGAGGGCCAGATACGCAGTATTTT	CSALAGGPDTQYF